This TCR beta chain emerged from a study of neoadjuvant nivolumab and ipilimumab in lung cancer. Study as a whole: Nivolumab 3 mg/kg was given days 1, 15 and 29, plus ipilimumab 1 mg/kg day 1 in combination.

Profiled with immunoSEQ multiplex PCR; TCRdb holds only in-frame clones, not every one. The table has approximately 26,000 clones, roughly 80% seen once. A remark on this clone: Its antigen remains unidentified.

Findings of the study overall: TCR clonality did not significantly correlate with pathologic tumor regression. From pretherapy to surgery, tumor richness and clonality rose with dual therapy. Resected tumors had greater TCR richness and clonality than uninvolved lung.

V lost 2 bases to trimming and J lost 6 bases, with 11 bases between them. This CDR3 has 13 amino acids. Germline-derived CDR1 and CDR2 are SGHTA and FQGNSA. The chain recombines TRBV7-2 with TRBJ2-7; no reliable D call. This receptor was identified in an adult with non-small cell lung cancer. This specimen consisted of peripheral blood, obtained before neoadjuvant nivolumab, alone or with ipilimumab. The CDR3 region is CASSLNRDREQYF. The CDR3 DNA reads TGTGCCAGCAGCTTAAACCGAGATCGCGAGCAGTACTTC.